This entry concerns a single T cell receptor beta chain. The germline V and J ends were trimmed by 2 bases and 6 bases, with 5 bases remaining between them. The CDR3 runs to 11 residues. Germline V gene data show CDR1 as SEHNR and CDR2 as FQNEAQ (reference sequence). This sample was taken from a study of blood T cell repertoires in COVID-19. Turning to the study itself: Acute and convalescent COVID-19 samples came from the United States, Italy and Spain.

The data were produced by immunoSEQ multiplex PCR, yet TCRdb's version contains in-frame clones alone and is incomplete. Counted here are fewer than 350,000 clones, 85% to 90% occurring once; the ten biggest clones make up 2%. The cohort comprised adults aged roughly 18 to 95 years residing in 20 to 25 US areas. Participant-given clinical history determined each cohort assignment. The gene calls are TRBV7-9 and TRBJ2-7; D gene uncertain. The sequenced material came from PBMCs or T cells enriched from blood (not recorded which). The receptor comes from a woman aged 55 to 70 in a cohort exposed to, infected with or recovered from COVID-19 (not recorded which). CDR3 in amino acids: CASSLTFEQYF. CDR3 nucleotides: TGTGCCAGCAGCTTAACTTTCGAGCAGTACTTC. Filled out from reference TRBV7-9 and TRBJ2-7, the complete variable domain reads DTGVSQNPRHKITKRGQNVTFRCDPISEHNRLYWYRQTLGQGPEFLTYFQNEAQLEKSRLLSDRFSAERPKGSFSTLEIQRTEQGDSAMYLCASSLTFEQYFGPGTRLTVT.